The 18 T cell receptor beta chains listed next were all sequenced from one sample in a study of T-cell memory formation after mild COVID-19. TCRdb processed the 5' RACE reads anew with MiXCR; each CDR3 protein has one entry. Of 500,000 to 600,000 distinct CDR3 sequences listed, roughly 18% are singletons. The specimen was PBMCs or a T cell subset sorted from them (not recorded which). These receptors originate from an adult woman who had mild COVID-19 (a few samples of this study predate the infection). Cell type and time point are not known.

With respect to this clonotype: One end of the junction varies from germline; a read error may be responsible. The J gene is TRBJ2-7, the V gene TRBV6-6; a weak D match, TRBD2 (6 bases). Per germline, CDR1 MNHNY and CDR2 SVGAGI (reference sequence). The CDR3 loop spans 15 amino acids. DNA for the CDR3: TGTGCCAGCAGTTACCCTGAGGGAGGCTCCCACGAGCAGTACTTC. Amino acid sequence: CASSYPEGGSHEQYF.

This clonotype was found a few times. This rearrangement joins TRBV15 to TRBJ2-2; no clear D. The CDR3 loop spans 13 amino acids. Per the germline V gene, CDR1 is LNHNV and CDR2 is YYDKDF (reference sequence). Between the trimmed V and J ends, which lost 0 bases and 8 bases, there was a span of 7 bases. The CDR3, as DNA: TGTGCCACCAGCAGAGATCACGGGGGGGAGCTGTTTTTT. This gives the protein CATSRDHGGELFF.

This chain uses TRBV7-9 with TRBJ2-7; 8 bases map to TRBD1. From germline, CDR1 is SEHNR and CDR2 FQNEAQ (reference sequence). There are 14 residues in the CDR3. Trimming removed 5 bases from V and 3 bases from J; junction bases left unmatched: 6. The CDR3 here is CASSNLGQDYEQYF. The CDR3 region has the DNA TGTGCCAGCAGCAACCTGGGACAGGACTACGAGCAGTACTTC.

Only one count was recorded for this clonotype. The rearrangement uses TRBV24-1 and TRBJ2-5; 8 nucleotides align to TRBD1. Germline assignment: CDR1 KGHDR and CDR2 SFDVKD. Trimming at V came to 9 bases and at J to 1 base, leaving 9 bases not matched to a gene. The CDR3 contains 15 residues. CDR3 amino acids: CATAKQGGSQETQYF. CDR3 DNA: TGTGCCACCGCAAAACAGGGGGGATCCCAAGAGACCCAGTACTTC.

The chain employs TRBV7-9 and TRBJ2-7; either TRBD1 or TRBD2 may supply D (5 bases each). Trimming took off 5 bases at V and 0 bases at J, with 11 bases between the two ends. The CDR3 is 14 residues long. Germline CDR1 SEHNR, CDR2 FQNEAQ (reference sequence). CDR3 sequence: CASSRDVASYEQYF. The CDR3 region has the DNA TGTGCCAGCAGCCGGGACGTAGCCTCCTACGAGCAGTACTTC.

J is TRBJ2-2 and V is TRBV4-3; a weak D match, TRBD2 (6 bases). Germline V lookup: CDR1 LGHNA, CDR2 YSLEER. There are 13 residues in the CDR3. V was trimmed by 1 base and J by 13 bases, leaving 13 bases between them. CDR3 DNA: TGCGCCAGCAGCCAAGGTTTTGGGGGGTGGCTGTTTTTT. Amino acid sequence: CASSQGFGGWLFF.

This clonotype was found a few times. The CDR3 protein is CASSYSGTREGGYTF. CDR3 bases: TGTGCCAGCAGTTACTCCGGTACAAGGGAGGGTGGCTACACCTTC. The chain carries TRBV6-5 and TRBJ1-2; D uncertain. Trimming pared 0 bases from V and 7 bases from J, leaving 15 bases between. The CDR3 has 15 amino acids. The germline V gene has CDR1 MNHEY and CDR2 SVGAGI.

V gene TRBV7-9 combines with J gene TRBJ2-3; 12 bases fit TRBD2. The CDR3 runs 17 residues. Unmatched junction bases numbered 3, after V lost 2 bases and J lost 0 bases. The germline V gene has CDR1 SEHNR and CDR2 FQNEAQ (reference sequence). This chain's CDR3 is CASSLSLAGGSTDTQYF. The CDR3 DNA reads TGTGCCAGCAGCTTAAGCCTAGCGGGAGGGAGCACAGATACGCAGTATTTT.

This clonotype was found many times. The chain couples TRBV9 to TRBJ2-7; TRBD2 matches 7 bases. The CDR3 covers 15 residues. Trimming at V came to 5 bases and at J to 4 bases, leaving 12 bases not matched to a gene. In germline, CDR1 is SGDLS, CDR2 YYNGEE. This chain's CDR3 is CASSWGVGGSYEQYF. CDR3 nucleotides: TGTGCCAGCAGTTGGGGAGTGGGAGGGTCATACGAGCAGTACTTC.

The chain carries TRBV6-5 and TRBJ1-2; TRBD1 might be the D (5 bases). Germline V gives CDR1 MNHEY, CDR2 SVGAGI. The CDR3 covers 13 residues. V was clipped by 4 bases and J by 4 bases, with 10 bases between them. For the CDR3, the DNA is TGTGCCAGCAGTTCCCAGGGCCTCTATGGCTACACCTTC. Residues: CASSSQGLYGYTF.

The rearrangement uses TRBV5-6 and TRBJ2-3, with 9 bases fitting TRBD1. The CDR3 is made up of 15 amino acids. V dropped 2 bases and J dropped 3; count of bases not matched to a gene: 4. Germline V gives CDR1 SGHDT, CDR2 YYEEEE. CDR3 loop: CASSFSDRGTDTQYF. CDR3 bases: TGTGCCAGCAGCTTCAGTGACAGGGGGACAGATACGCAGTATTTT.

This clonotype came up a few times. The J gene is TRBJ2-7, the V gene TRBV6-5; 8 bases match TRBD2. Germline V gives CDR1 MNHEY, CDR2 SVGAGI. The CDR3 is 13 residues long. The trim removed 5 bases at V and 7 bases at J, leaving 7 bases unmatched. The CDR3 loop reads CASSRTSLGEQYF. Written as DNA, the CDR3 is TGTGCCAGCAGTCGGACTAGCCTGGGAGAGCAGTACTTC.

The V call is TRBV3-1, the J call TRBJ1-2; D is unresolved. The CDR3 runs 14 residues. The germline V and J ends were trimmed by 0 bases and 3 bases, with 8 bases remaining between them. The V gene's germline CDR1 is LGHDT and CDR2 YNNKEL (reference sequence). The CDR3 DNA follows: TGTGCCAGCAGCCAAGATCTGTACGACTATGGCTACACCTTC. This gives the protein CASSQDLYDYGYTF.

The rearrangement links TRBV6-2 or TRBV6-3 to TRBJ2-1; 11 bases fit TRBD1. Unmatched junction bases numbered 5, after V lost 4 bases and J lost 6 bases. The germline V gene encodes CDR1 MNHEY and CDR2 SVGEGT. The CDR3 has 15 residues. This CDR3 reads CASSSGTGGSNEQFF. The CDR3 DNA sequence: TGTGCCAGCAGTTCCGGGACAGGGGGTTCCAATGAGCAGTTCTTC.

V is TRBV6-6 and J is TRBJ2-3, with 8 positions matching TRBD2. This CDR3 has 16 residues. Trimming cost V 0 bases and J 5 bases; bases outside gene matches: 7. Germline V lookup: CDR1 MNHNY, CDR2 SVGAGI (reference sequence). CDR3 in amino acids: CASSYSKDLAGDTQYF. The CDR3 region has the DNA TGTGCCAGCAGTTACTCGAAGGATCTAGCGGGAGATACGCAGTATTTT.

The chain has TRBV6-1 and TRBJ2-3; the match to TRBD2 covers 10 bases. Trimming took 3 bases from V and 3 from J; bases not matched to a gene: 15. There are 19 residues in the CDR3. Per the germline V gene, CDR1 is MNHNS and CDR2 is SASEGT. The CDR3 DNA follows: TGTGCCAGCAGTGATCGGGGGTCTAGCGGGGGTTACACGACAGATACGCAGTATTTT. As protein: CASSDRGSSGGYTTDTQYF.

The J gene is TRBJ1-1, the V gene TRBV10-1; D remains unclear. Trimming took off 2 bases at V and 3 bases at J, with 10 bases between the two ends. The germline V gene has CDR1 WNHNN and CDR2 SYGVQD (reference sequence). The CDR3 runs to 14 residues. The CDR3 is CASSEEGLDTEAFF. CDR3 sequence (DNA): TGCGCCAGCAGTGAGGAGGGTTTGGACACTGAAGCTTTCTTT.

This chain links TRBV28 with TRBJ1-5; D call uncertain. From germline, CDR1 is MDHEN and CDR2 SYDVKM. This CDR3 comprises 12 residues. Trimming left V 7 bases short and J 5 bases short, with 9 bases between. The DNA of the CDR3 is TGTGCCAGCAAAGTCGGCGATCAGCCCCAGCATTTT. Translating it yields CASKVGDQPQHF.